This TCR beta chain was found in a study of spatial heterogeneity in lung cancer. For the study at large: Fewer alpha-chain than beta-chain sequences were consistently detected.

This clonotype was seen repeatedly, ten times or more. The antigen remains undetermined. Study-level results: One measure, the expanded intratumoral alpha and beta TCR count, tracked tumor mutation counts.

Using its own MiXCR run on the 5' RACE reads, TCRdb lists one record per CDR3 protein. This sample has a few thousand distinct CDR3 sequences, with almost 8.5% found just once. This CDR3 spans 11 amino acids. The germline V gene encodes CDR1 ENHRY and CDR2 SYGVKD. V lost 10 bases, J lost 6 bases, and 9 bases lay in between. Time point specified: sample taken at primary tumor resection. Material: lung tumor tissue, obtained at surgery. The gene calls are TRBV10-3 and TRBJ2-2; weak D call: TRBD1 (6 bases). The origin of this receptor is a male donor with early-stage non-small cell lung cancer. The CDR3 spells CASRGSGELFF. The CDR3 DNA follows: TGTGCCAGCAGGGGTTCCGGGGAGCTGTTTTTT.